This T cell receptor (beta chain) was sequenced for a study of shared clonotypes between healthy human individuals (TCRdb year 2020). As for the study more broadly: The cohort included a few men and a couple of women between 18 and 49 years of age. For each donor, CD4 naive and CD4 memory were each given three plates, CD8 naive was given two plates, and CD8 memory was given one plate. To estimate repertoire size and how much clonotypes are shared between individuals, the study performed deep sequencing of blood TCR repertoires from a few healthy adults. Libraries were prepared and TCR repertoires were sequenced by different laboratories using diverse techniques, in order to increase sequencing depth and limit assay-specific biases. Per donor, leukapheresis produced somewhere between about 0.85 and 10 billion PBMCs.

The research as a whole found: Because the study included a small number of donors, the genetic and exposure-history diversity represented was limited. When several donors were compared, the shared fraction of clonotypes was roughly 4.8% for naive CD4, 3.5% to 4% for naive CD8, more than 2% for memory CD4, and less than 0.5% for memory CD8. Estimated clonotype richness was generally larger for naive than for memory subsets. Incomplete sequencing was indicated by rarefaction of sorted-subset datasets, despite the large sequencing depth. Pairwise subsampling led to the expectation that sequencing depth would affect the degree of clonotype sharing among donors. Sampling was restricted to blood, and TCR repertoires in tissue are likely to differ from TCR repertoires in blood. Clonotypes shared by all four sorted-subset donors showed higher generation probabilities than non-shared clonotypes.

Donors were healthy HIV-negative adults with no recently reported acute infections or vaccinations. Every donor was a Caucasian adult residing in Nashville, Tennessee, USA. CD8 memory samples combined magnetically selected CD45RO+ cells with CCR7-negative CD45RA+ effector memory (TemRA) cells. After blood collection by leukapheresis, PBMCs were isolated using Ficoll-Histopaque density gradient centrifugation and then cryopreserved in the vapor phase of liquid nitrogen. Purity and quantity of every magnetically sorted T cell population were checked by analytical flow cytometry. From each sorted fraction, genomic DNA was isolated and quantified by UV absorbance on a Nanodrop 2000c. About this clone itself: This receptor's antigen is unknown. One base away there is no much larger clone; base qualities are not given.

Using the deep immunoSEQ assay, multiplex PCR amplified TCR CDR3 regions from genomic DNA. Extracted genomic DNA from each cell subset was distributed evenly across all wells of several immunoSEQ 96-well plates, and each plate was treated as a replicate. For sorted subsets, about 0.2 ug genomic DNA, equal to 30,000 or so T cell genomes, was loaded into each replicate PCR. The purified libraries were quantified using a Qubit 3.0 fluorometer, sized with a Bioanalyzer 2100, and then quantified again using the KAPA Library Quantification kit. Each immunoSEQ 96-well plate was sequenced on its own single-read 150-cycle Illumina NextSeq 550 flow cell. The published analysis was carried out like this. Because the immunoSEQ output included only junctional sequences and no quality scores, the filtering could not be the same as the filtering used for full-length reads. To assign V/J genes and CDR3, sequences were annotated using PyIR, a Python wrapper for IgBLAST v1.9, with IMGT germline references. Reads were filtered out if the reads had weak V/J assignments (E-value above 1e-6), no CDR3, stop codons, out-of-frame junctions, or ambiguous translated residues. V3J clonotypes were defined as sequences sharing an identical inferred V gene, J gene, and CDR3 amino acid sequence. Percentage overlap between repertoires was computed as shared unique clonotypes divided by the size of the smaller repertoire. Three approaches were used to assess repertoire richness: RTK rarefaction, the Chao1 estimator, and Recon v2.1 estimates of unobserved clonotypes. For all TCRbeta clonotypes obtained by the gDNA method from a few donors, generation probabilities were computed with OLGA. TCRdb took over this immuneACCESS table, retaining in-frame rearrangements with V and J assigned. Such tables are incomplete; in checked studies, under half of the missing clones stem from an unresolved V gene, and the remainder is unexplained. V, J and clone size derive from that table, while D and trimming were established from the DNA sequence. The sample profile shows about 690,000 clones; about 90% of them were found once. The leading ten clones occupy 30% to 40% of the sample.

Specimen: memory CD8+ T cells from PBMCs. What the cell subset or site label conveys for this sample: CD45RO+ cells pooled with CCR7-negative TemRA cells. This sequence was found in a man younger than 35 in good health. Some clones in this sample may be carry-over from other donors' samples.

CDR3 loop: CASGEGDEQYF. The nucleotide sequence is TGTGCCAGTGGAGAAGGGGACGAGCAGTACTTC. Recombination linked TRBV19 to TRBJ2-7, and the D gene may be TRBD1, 5 bases matching. At the junction V is shortened by 8 bases and J by 5 bases, with 10 bases in between. The CDR3 spans 11 residues, from the cysteine through the phenylalanine. Of the read, only the CDR3 DNA is kept; its 33 bases are in frame from base 1. According to the germline V gene (reference sequence), CDR1 reads LNHDA and CDR2 reads SQIVND. Full variable domain (CDR3 extended with the reference TRBV19 and TRBJ2-7 proteins): DGGITQSPKYLFRKEGQNVTLSCEQNLNHDAMYWYRQDPGQGLRLIYYSQIVNDFQKGDIAEGYSVSREKKESFPLTVTSAQKNPTAFYLCASGEGDEQYFGPGTRLTVT.